The present T cell receptor beta chain was sequenced within a study of T cell responses to AZD1222 COVID-19 vaccine. In germline, CDR1 is SNHLY, CDR2 FYNNEI. CDR3 length: 12 amino acids. The ends were cut back, 6 bases at V and 5 bases at J, with 11 bases in the middle. Method: immunoSEQ multiplex PCR; TCRdb's copy keeps in-frame clones and lacks some. The table shows tens of thousands of clones, with about 94% occurring only once. This chain connects TRBV2 to TRBJ2-7, with a weak D call TRBD1 (5 bases). This receptor was obtained from an adult in good health. Sequenced here: peripheral blood, sampled on day 0 of AZD1222 vaccination. The DNA for the CDR3 is TGTGCCAGCAGACCACAGGTAAACGAGCAGTACTTC. Protein sequence: CASRPQVNEQYF.